This T cell receptor beta chain was documented in a study of T-cell reconstitution after alpha-beta-depleted transplantation in children. The authors prepared the TCRbeta library with unique molecular identifiers. Via MiXCR, TCRdb re-called the PCR reads, giving one row per CDR3 protein. Of more than 150,000 distinct CDR3 sequences listed, approximately 7% are singletons. The CDR3 loop spans 14 amino acids. Unmatched junction bases numbered 6, after V lost 5 bases and J lost 3 bases. In germline, CDR1 is GTSNPN, CDR2 SVGIG (reference sequence). The sequences come from PBMCs from the stem cell graft donor, collected from the stem cell graft. The rearrangement uses TRBV30 and TRBJ2-7; 11 nucleotides agree with TRBD2. The sequence was obtained from a human donor who donated a stem cell graft to a child with Wiskott-Aldrich syndrome. The CDR3 spells CAWGPGLAVYEQYF. CDR3 DNA: TGTGCCTGGGGTCCGGGACTAGCGGTCTACGAGCAGTACTTC.